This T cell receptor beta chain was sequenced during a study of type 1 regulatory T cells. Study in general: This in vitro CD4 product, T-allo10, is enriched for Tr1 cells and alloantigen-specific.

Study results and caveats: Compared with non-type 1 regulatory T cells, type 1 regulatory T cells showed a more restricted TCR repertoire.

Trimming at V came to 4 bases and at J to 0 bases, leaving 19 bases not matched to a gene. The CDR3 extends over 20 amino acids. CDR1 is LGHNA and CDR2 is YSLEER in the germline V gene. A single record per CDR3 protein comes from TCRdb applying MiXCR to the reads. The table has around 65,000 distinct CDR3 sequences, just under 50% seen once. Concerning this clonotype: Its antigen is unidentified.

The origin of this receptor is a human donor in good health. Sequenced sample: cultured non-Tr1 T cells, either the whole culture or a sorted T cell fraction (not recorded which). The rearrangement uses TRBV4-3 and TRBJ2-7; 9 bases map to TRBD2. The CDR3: CASSPLPAVAGAPNSYEQYF. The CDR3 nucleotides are TGCGCCAGCAGCCCCCTTCCGGCGGTAGCGGGGGCCCCCAACTCCTACGAGCAGTACTTC.